These 23 T cell receptor beta chains came from one sample sequenced in a study of T-cell memory formation after mild COVID-19. Each CDR3 protein is one row after TCRdb ran MiXCR on the 5' RACE reads. This sample has 150,000 to 200,000 distinct CDR3 sequences, with around 20% found just once. Sequencing was performed on PBMCs or a T cell subset sorted from them (not recorded which). The origin of the receptors is a man aged 18-30 years who had mild COVID-19 (a few samples of this study predate the infection). Cell type and time point are not known.

This clonotype has only a few counts. The chain recombines TRBV6-5 with TRBJ2-3; the D gene is possibly TRBD1 (6 bases). In germline, CDR1 is MNHEY, CDR2 SVGAGI. This CDR3 has 17 residues. V was cut by 5 bases and J by 1 base, with 19 bases left in between. CDR3 sequence (DNA): TGTGCCAGCAGTCCCTCGTTTGGGGGCTCCCGCACAGATACGCAGTATTTT. Protein sequence: CASSPSFGGSRTDTQYF.

The rearrangement joins TRBV7-2 to TRBJ2-2, with D maybe TRBD2 (7 bases). Trimming cost V 5 bases and J 7 bases, with 17 bases left between them. Germline-derived CDR1 and CDR2 are SGHTA and FQGNSA. The CDR3 contains 15 residues. The DNA of the CDR3 is TGTGCCAGCAGCCTCACTGCGGGGGCGTTCGGGGAGCTGTTTTTT. It is translated as CASSLTAGAFGELFF.

This clonotype was detected many times. The rearrangement uses TRBV5-4 and TRBJ2-1; 7 positions match TRBD2. Per the germline V gene, CDR1 is SGHNT and CDR2 is YYREEE (reference sequence). J was trimmed by 0 bases and V by 4 bases; bases with no gene match: 4. This CDR3 spans 15 amino acids. CDR3 in amino acids: CASSQTSSSYNEQFF. DNA for the CDR3: TGTGCCAGCAGCCAGACTAGCAGCTCCTACAATGAGCAGTTCTTC.

This clonotype was recorded a few times. The rearrangement links TRBV29-1 to TRBJ2-3; D might be TRBD2 (5 bases). The CDR3 runs to 11 residues. The germline gives CDR1 SQVTM, CDR2 ANQGSEA. V was trimmed by 8 bases and J by 4 bases, leaving 10 bases between them. CDR3 residues: CSPGSADTQYF. For the CDR3, the DNA is TGCAGCCCGGGGTCGGCAGATACGCAGTATTTT.

Concerning this clonotype: Sequence at one end of the junction differs from germline and may be a read error. The rearrangement uses TRBV12-3 or TRBV12-4 and TRBJ2-1, with a possible D match to TRBD1 (7 bases). The CDR3 loop spans 12 amino acids. The DNA of the CDR3 is TGTGCCAGCAGTACCTCCGGAGGGGGCTTTATCTTC. Its protein product is CASSTSGGGFIF.

The table lists this clonotype with a few counts. The V gene is TRBV4-2, the J gene TRBJ1-4, with D maybe TRBD1 (5 bases). Germline-derived CDR1 and CDR2 are LGHNA and YNFKEQ. Trimming stripped 3 bases from V and 4 bases from J, with 12 bases between. The CDR3 is 15 residues long. CDR3: CASSQGRQSNEKLFF. As DNA, the CDR3 is TGTGCCAGCAGCCAGGGTCGACAGAGTAATGAAAAACTGTTTTTT.

This clonotype came up many times. The chain recombines TRBV20-1 with TRBJ2-7; TRBD1 matches at 7 bases. The CDR3 spans 19 residues. The ends lost 4 bases at V and 4 bases at J; junction bases unmatched: 25. CDR1 and CDR2 from the germline V gene are DFQATT and SNEGSKA (reference sequence). CDR3 sequence (DNA): TGCAGTGCTATAACGCGCCTGACAGGGAAACAGGGAAAGCGTTACGAGCAGTACGTC. The encoded protein is CSAITRLTGKQGKRYEQYV.

The chain is built from TRBV7-3 and TRBJ1-1; TRBD1 aligns across 10 bases. The CDR3 totals 15 residues. V was clipped by 1 base and J by 6 bases; unmatched bases: 5. Germline V gives CDR1 SGHTA, CDR2 FQGTGA. DNA for the CDR3: TGTGCCAGCAGCTTAAGGACAGGGGGGACGTCTGAAGCTTTCTTT. Translating gives CASSLRTGGTSEAFF.

This clonotype occurred a few times. The V call is TRBV28, the J call TRBJ1-6; 7 nucleotides match TRBD1. The CDR3 runs 15 residues. Germline-derived CDR1 and CDR2 are MDHEN and SYDVKM. V lost 7 bases, J lost 2 bases, and 5 bases stayed unmatched. The DNA of the CDR3 is TGTGCCAGCAAGACAGGGCCCGCCTATAATTCACCCCTCCACTTT. Translating gives CASKTGPAYNSPLHF.

This chain connects TRBV5-1 to TRBJ2-1; perhaps D is TRBD1 or TRBD2 (6 bases each). CDR1 and CDR2 (germline): SGHRS, YFSETQ. V dropped 0 bases and J dropped 7 bases, with 11 bases sitting between them. The length of the CDR3 is 14 residues. The CDR3 sequence is CASSLDGGPNEQFF. The CDR3 DNA sequence: TGCGCCAGCAGCTTGGACGGGGGCCCTAATGAGCAGTTCTTC. Drawing the rest from reference TRBV5-1 and TRBJ2-1, the complete variable domain is KAGVTQTPRYLIKTRGQQVTLSCSPISGHRSVSWYQQTPGQGLQFLFEYFSETQRNKGNFPGRFSGRQFSNSRSEMNVSTLELGDSALYLCASSLDGGPNEQFFGPGTRLTVL.

This clonotype was detected a few times. This chain links TRBV7-3 with TRBJ2-5, with 8 bases lining up with TRBD1. The germline CDR1 and CDR2 sequences are SGHTA and FQGTGA. V dropped 2 bases and J dropped 4; count of bases not matched to a gene: 9. The CDR3 sequence is 16 residues long. The CDR3 region has the DNA TGTGCCAGCAGCTTATTTTCAGGGGGCATTGGAGAGACCCAGTACTTC. This translates into CASSLFSGGIGETQYF.

The chain links TRBV11-1 to TRBJ2-3; TRBD1 matches 7 bases. The CDR3 sequence is 13 residues long. Losses at the gene ends were 5 bases for V and 7 bases for J; bases not matched to a gene: 6. CDR1 and CDR2 (germline): SGHAT, FQDESV (reference sequence). CDR3 DNA: TGTGCCAGCAGCCCCACAGGGGCAAATACGCAGTATTTT. It codes for CASSPTGANTQYF. Full variable domain (missing parts from reference TRBV11-1 and TRBJ2-3): EAEVAQSPRYKITEKSQAVAFWCDPISGHATLYWYRQILGQGPELLVQFQDESVVDDSQLPKDRFSAERLKGVDSTLKIQPAELGDSAMYLCASSPTGANTQYFGPGTRLTVL.

This rearrangement joins TRBV7-3 to TRBJ1-2; D perhaps matches TRBD1 (5 bases). V lost 5 bases, J lost 8 bases, and 15 bases lay in between. This CDR3 is 13 amino acids long. Germline V gene sequence: CDR1 SGHTA, CDR2 FQGTGA. The CDR3 region is CASSAGKGRGYTF. The CDR3 region has the DNA TGTGCCAGCAGCGCAGGGAAGGGGCGCGGCTACACCTTC. Looking up the rest from reference TRBV7-3 and TRBJ1-2 gives the full variable domain: GAGVSQTPSNKVTEKGKYVELRCDPISGHTALYWYRQSLGQGPEFLIYFQGTGAADDSGLPNDRFFAVRPEGSVSTLKIQRTERGDSAVYLCASSAGKGRGYTFGSGTRLTVV.

The rearrangement joins TRBV9 to TRBJ2-5; D is unresolved. V was cut by 0 bases and J by 5 bases, with 2 bases left in between. Germline assignment: CDR1 SGDLS and CDR2 YYNGEE. The CDR3 is 11 amino acids. For the CDR3, the DNA is TGTGCCAGCAGCGTAGCGGAGACCCAGTACTTC. The encoded protein is CASSVAETQYF.

This clonotype was seen a handful of times. This chain connects TRBV7-2 to TRBJ2-5; perhaps D is TRBD1 or TRBD2 (5 bases each). This CDR3 spans 15 amino acids. Per germline, CDR1 SGHTA and CDR2 FQGNSA. Trimming removed 5 bases from V and 0 bases from J, with 13 bases in between. CDR3 coding DNA: TGTGCCAGCAGCCCGGGACGGAAGTACCAAGAGACCCAGTACTTC. It is translated as CASSPGRKYQETQYF.

Only a few counts were recorded for this clonotype. The chain combines TRBV5-5 with TRBJ2-3; no firm D call. Germline CDR1 and CDR2: SGHKS and YYEKEE (reference sequence). The CDR3 is made up of 14 amino acids. Trimming removed 1 base from V and 2 bases from J, with 8 bases in between. As DNA, the CDR3 is TGTGCCAGCAGCTTGCAAAGGCTCACAGATACGCAGTATTTT. This encodes CASSLQRLTDTQYF. Variable domain in full (rest from reference TRBV5-5 and TRBJ2-3): DAGVTQSPTHLIKTRGQQVTLRCSPISGHKSVSWYQQVLGQGPQFIFQYYEKEERGRGNFPDRFSARQFPNYSSELNVNALLLGDSALYLCASSLQRLTDTQYFGPGTRLTVL.

This clonotype came up a few times. The chain has TRBV7-2 and TRBJ1-2; possibly TRBD1 for D (6 bases). The V gene's germline CDR1 is SGHTA and CDR2 FQGNSA. V lost 4 bases to trimming and J lost 8 bases, with 11 bases between them. This CDR3 region has 12 residues. The CDR3 region is CASSWNRDGYTF. The CDR3 DNA is TGTGCCAGCAGCTGGAACAGGGACGGCTACACCTTC.

The V and J genes are TRBV5-1 and TRBJ2-2; 7 bases fit TRBD1. V lost 6 bases and J lost 3; bases outside the gene matches: 8. The germline CDR1 and CDR2 sequences are SGHRS and YFSETQ. The CDR3 is 15 residues long. CDR3 amino acids: CASTYRGDDTGELFF. CDR3 sequence (DNA): TGCGCCAGCACCTACAGGGGAGACGACACCGGGGAGCTGTTTTTT.

The chain joins TRBV5-1 to TRBJ2-1; 15 positions agree with TRBD2. This CDR3 comprises 16 residues. After removal of 3 bases from V and 9 bases from J, the junction contained 7 bases not matched to a gene. Germline values: CDR1 SGHRS, CDR2 YFSETQ. CDR3 DNA sequence: TGCGCCAGCAGCTCCGACCCGGGACTAGCGGGGGGTGAGCAGTTCTTC. This translates into CASSSDPGLAGGEQFF.

The rearrangement links TRBV7-9 to TRBJ2-6; D is unclear. The V end lost 1 base, the J end lost 0 bases, and 7 bases lay between the germline ends. Germline V gene sequence: CDR1 SEHNR, CDR2 FQNEAQ (reference sequence). The CDR3 extends over 16 amino acids. Here the CDR3 reads CASSLGSISGANVLTF. The CDR3 DNA is TGTGCCAGCAGCTTAGGTTCTATCTCTGGGGCCAACGTCCTGACTTTC.

This clonotype was counted only a few times. The chain links TRBV5-5 to TRBJ1-1, with a possible D match to TRBD1 (5 bases). V lost 2 bases, J lost 2 bases, and 10 bases lay in between. The CDR3 totals 14 residues. CDR1 is SGHKS, CDR2 YYEKEE, per germline (reference sequence). Here the CDR3 DNA reads TGTGCCAGCAGCTTTGACAGAACCAACACTGAAGCTTTCTTT. Translating it yields CASSFDRTNTEAFF.

This clonotype was seen a few times. The V and J genes are TRBV5-1 and TRBJ2-7; possibly TRBD2 for D (5 bases). Deletions cut 1 base from V and 5 bases from J, with 10 bases between. Germline V gene lookup returns CDR1 SGHRS and CDR2 YFSETQ. The CDR3 runs 13 residues. This CDR3 is CASSLKGSDEQYF. The CDR3 DNA is TGCGCCAGCAGCTTGAAAGGGAGTGACGAGCAGTACTTC.

The chain employs TRBV9 and TRBJ2-3; no firm D call. Germline CDR1 and CDR2: SGDLS and YYNGEE. V was pared by 0 bases and J by 2 bases, with 7 bases between. The CDR3 has 14 amino acids. As DNA, the CDR3 is TGTGCCAGCAGCGTAGCTCCTGACACAGATACGCAGTATTTT. Its translation: CASSVAPDTDTQYF.